This TCR beta chain was recovered during a study of beta chain features in type 1 diabetes. Sorted CD4+ subsets: naive, central memory, regulatory, stem cell-like memory (CD45RO/CCR7/CD25/CD127/CD95/CD27 panel). Reverse transcription of all isolated RNA meant that expressed TCRB transcripts were sequenced. Data came from immunoSEQ multiplex PCR; TCRdb stores just in-frame clones and leaves some out. The sample includes 620,000 or so clones, less than 20% of them seen just once. Whole-study results and caveats: VDJ junctions from type 1 diabetes patients carried fewer insertions and larger deletions.

As for this clone: Its target is unknown.

Germline-derived CDR1 and CDR2 are SNHLY and FYNNEI. The CDR3 sequence is 12 residues long. The gene calls are TRBV2 and TRBJ2-5; D gene ambiguous. The DNA matches TRBJ2-7 better at its end, which makes the J call doubtful. The sample comprised naive CD4+ T cells from blood. The TCR originated in a young man in good health. CDR3 loop: CASRTVGYEQYF. CDR3 nucleotides: TGTGCCAGCAGAACTGTGGGGTACGAGCAGTACTTC.